The rows below give T cell receptor beta chains drawn from one sample of a study of T cells in Graves' hyperthyroidism and ophthalmopathy. TCRdb independently ran MiXCR on the multiplex PCR reads; one entry per CDR3 protein. The sample contains around 500,000 distinct CDR3 sequences, about 14% of which appear only once. The specimen was blood. The receptors come from a woman aged 35 to 49 with Graves' hyperthyroidism. Each CDR3 is given with its conserved first and last residue. Fields, in order: J gene, V gene, clone size, D gene, CDR3 protein, CDR3 DNA. D genes are given only for firm matches. Where a row states a size, it is once, few, many or the class of an expanded clone; other rows omit it.

>TRBJ1-5|TRBV12-3/TRBV12-4|many|TRBD1
CASSLKTGGFGPQHF
TGTGCCAGCAGTTTAAAGACAGGGGGGTTCGGGCCCCAGCATTTT
>TRBJ1-2|TRBV20-1|NA|NA
CSASRRGELYGYTF
TGCAGTGCTAGTCGGAGGGGTGAGCTCTATGGCTACACCTTC
>TRBJ1-6|TRBV2|NA|NA
CASSGRQDRNSPLHF
TGTGCCAGCAGTGGGAGACAGGATCGGAATTCACCCCTCCACTTT
>TRBJ2-1|TRBV14|few|NA
CASSQEFLGPYNEQFF
TGTGCCAGCAGCCAAGAGTTTTTGGGCCCTTACAATGAGCAGTTCTTC
>TRBJ2-3|TRBV5-1|many|NA
CASFTGGSTDTQYF
TGCGCCAGCTTCACAGGAGGGAGCACAGATACGCAGTATTTT
>TRBJ2-3|TRBV12-3/TRBV12-4|NA|NA
CASSPDRIRTDTQYF
TGTGCCAGCAGTCCAGACAGGATCCGCACAGATACGCAGTATTTT
>TRBJ2-3|TRBV5-4|few|NA
CASSLTGRTDTQYF
TGTGCCAGCAGCTTGACAGGGAGAACAGATACGCAGTATTTT
>TRBJ2-1|TRBV2|NA|TRBD1
CASNEDRASYNEQFF
TGTGCCAGCAACGAGGACAGGGCCTCCTACAATGAGCAGTTCTTC
>TRBJ2-7|TRBV3-1|many|NA
CASSQVTGPYEQYF
TGTGCCAGCAGCCAAGTGACGGGTCCCTACGAGCAGTACTTC
>TRBJ1-1|TRBV5-1|many|TRBD1
CASSLGGTGGLNTEAFF
TGCGCCAGCAGCTTGGGGGGGACAGGGGGACTGAACACTGAAGCTTTCTTT
>TRBJ2-7|TRBV2|NA|TRBD2
CASGGLAGGPYEQYF
TGTGCCAGCGGGGGACTAGCGGGAGGGCCCTACGAGCAGTACTTC
>TRBJ2-5|TRBV7-2|many|NA
CASSFPGVGETQYF
TGTGCCAGCAGCTTCCCGGGAGTGGGGGAGACCCAGTACTTC
>TRBJ1-5|TRBV2|NA|NA
CASSEGLTVNQPQHF
TGTGCCAGCAGTGAGGGGCTGACAGTCAATCAGCCCCAGCATTTT
>TRBJ2-3|TRBV12-3/TRBV12-4|many|NA
CASRVGTDTQYF
TGTGCCAGCAGGGTCGGGACAGATACGCAGTATTTT
>TRBJ2-7|TRBV28|many|TRBD1
CASRRGQVYEQYF
TGTGCCAGCAGAAGGGGGCAGGTCTACGAGCAGTACTTC
>TRBJ2-7|TRBV7-2|NA|TRBD2
CASSLEAGRNPYEQYF
TGTGCCAGCAGCTTAGAAGCGGGGCGGAATCCCTACGAGCAGTACTTC
>TRBJ2-7|TRBV6-2/TRBV6-3|NA|NA
CASRLEGGPYEQYF
TGTGCCAGCCGACTGGAGGGGGGACCGTACGAGCAGTACTTC
>TRBJ2-1|TRBV7-9|NA|TRBD2
CASSWPRGNTDNEQFF
TGTGCCAGCAGCTGGCCGCGGGGGAATACAGACAATGAGCAGTTCTTC
>TRBJ1-1|TRBV20-1|many|TRBD1
CSARVEGARAFF
TGCAGTGCTAGAGTCGAGGGGGCACGAGCTTTCTTT
>TRBJ2-7|TRBV29-1|many|NA
CSVEGEGGYEQYF
TGCAGCGTTGAGGGCGAGGGGGGCTACGAGCAGTACTTC
>TRBJ2-7|TRBV5-1|NA|TRBD2
CASSLGITSGRNEQYF
TGCGCCAGCAGCTTGGGTATCACTAGCGGGAGAAACGAGCAGTACTTC
>TRBJ2-7|TRBV5-1|many|TRBD2
CASSLVGGGRGFDEQYF
TGCGCCAGCAGCTTGGTAGGTGGGGGGAGGGGATTCGACGAGCAGTACTTC
>TRBJ2-2|TRBV28|NA|TRBD2
CASTDQLAGGPTGELFF
TGTGCCAGCACCGATCAACTAGCGGGAGGTCCCACCGGGGAGCTGTTTTTT
>TRBJ2-1|TRBV2|many|NA
CASSDLRTISSYNEQFF
TGTGCCAGCAGCGACCTGAGGACGATTAGCTCCTACAATGAGCAGTTCTTC
>TRBJ2-3|TRBV3-1|few|NA
CASSQAQSDTQYF
TGTGCCAGCAGCCAAGCCCAATCAGATACGCAGTATTTT
>TRBJ2-2|TRBV2|few|TRBD1
CASRGQGLIGELFF
TGTGCCAGCAGGGGACAGGGCTTAATCGGGGAGCTGTTTTTT
>TRBJ2-5|TRBV9|many|NA
CASSVVDGLARQTQYF
TGTGCCAGCAGCGTAGTTGACGGGTTAGCCCGGCAGACCCAGTACTTC
>TRBJ2-1|TRBV27|many|TRBD2
CASTLAGGPNEQFF
TGTGCCAGCACCCTAGCGGGAGGGCCAAATGAGCAGTTCTTC
>TRBJ2-7|TRBV27|many|NA
CASSYSAGTPNEQYF
TGTGCCAGCAGTTATTCGGCAGGGACACCGAACGAGCAGTACTTC
>TRBJ2-7|TRBV10-1|few|NA
CASSDQIYEQYF
TGCGCCAGCAGTGACCAGATCTACGAGCAGTACTTC
>TRBJ2-5|TRBV2|many|NA
CASQRQESGPETQYF
TGTGCCAGCCAGAGGCAGGAGTCGGGACCAGAGACCCAGTACTTC
>TRBJ2-5|TRBV20-1|many|NA
CSASGLAQETQYF
TGCAGTGCCTCCGGACTGGCGCAAGAGACCCAGTACTTC
>TRBJ2-1|TRBV6-1|NA|NA
CASSNRGRYVFF
TGTGCCAGCAGTAACCGGGGCCGTTATGTGTTCTTC
>TRBJ2-7|TRBV6-1|many|TRBD1
CASGEPGTGATYGDEQYF
TGTGCCAGCGGAGAGCCCGGGACAGGGGCGACATACGGGGACGAGCAGTACTTC
>TRBJ1-3|TRBV12-3/TRBV12-4|NA|NA
CASRPETKSSGNTIYF
TGTGCCAGCAGACCAGAGACAAAGAGCTCTGGAAACACCATATATTTT
>TRBJ1-1|TRBV28|NA|NA
CASRGSGVHTEAFF
TGTGCCAGCAGAGGATCAGGGGTCCACACTGAAGCTTTCTTT
>TRBJ1-1|TRBV4-2|NA|NA
CASSQDYPAGAITEAFF
TGTGCCAGCAGCCAAGACTACCCCGCAGGGGCGATCACTGAAGCTTTCTTT
>TRBJ2-7|TRBV20-1|few|TRBD2
CSASREAYSYEQYF
TGCAGTGCTTCTCGGGAGGCCTATTCCTACGAGCAGTACTTC
>TRBJ2-7|TRBV19|few|TRBD2
CASMGVAGVNGEQYF
TGTGCCAGTATGGGGGTAGCGGGAGTGAACGGCGAGCAGTACTTC
>TRBJ1-5|TRBV28|many|NA
CASSLTRSEEQPQHF
TGTGCCAGCAGTTTAACGAGGAGCGAGGAACAGCCCCAGCATTTT
>TRBJ2-2|TRBV28|few|TRBD1
CAIGTGANTGELFF
TGTGCCATTGGGACAGGGGCGAACACCGGGGAGCTGTTTTTT
>TRBJ1-3|TRBV3-1|many|NA
CASSLQVAPGNTIYF
TGTGCCAGCAGCCTACAGGTGGCCCCTGGAAACACCATATATTTT
>TRBJ2-3|TRBV7-8|many|NA
CASSFGYTDTQYF
TGTGCCAGCAGCTTCGGGTACACAGATACGCAGTATTTT
>TRBJ1-2|TRBV29-1|NA|NA
CSVEDQITENYGYTF
TGCAGCGTTGAAGATCAAATCACAGAAAACTATGGCTACACCTTC
>TRBJ2-1|TRBV28|many|TRBD1
CASSVQGSGNEQFF
TGTGCCAGCAGCGTACAGGGGTCGGGCAATGAGCAGTTCTTC
>TRBJ1-1|TRBV28|many|NA
CASSFRFGTANTEAFF
TGTGCCAGCAGTTTTCGGTTTGGGACCGCGAACACTGAAGCTTTCTTT
>TRBJ2-5|TRBV7-8|many|TRBD2
CASSLSPSGHQETQYF
TGTGCCAGCAGCCTATCCCCTAGCGGGCACCAAGAGACCCAGTACTTC
>TRBJ2-2|TRBV3-1|many|NA
CASSQDGGGNTGELFF
TGTGCCAGCAGCCAAGATGGGGGCGGGAACACCGGGGAGCTGTTTTTT
>TRBJ2-2|TRBV5-1|few|NA
CASSLVGPANTGELFF
TGCGCCAGCAGCTTGGTGGGCCCCGCGAACACCGGGGAGCTGTTTTTT
>TRBJ2-7|TRBV20-1|NA|TRBD2
CSAKVGTSESYEQYF
TGCAGTGCTAAGGTCGGGACTAGCGAATCCTACGAGCAGTACTTC